The 29 T cell receptor beta chains given below trace back to one sample, sequenced in a study of cytomegalovirus exposure and HLA in healthy donors. Amplification used 60 Vbeta primers and 13 Jbeta primers. This table comes from immunoSEQ multiplex PCR, and its TCRdb copy is limited to in-frame clones, with some not included. This sample has around 200,000 clones, with 75% to 85% found just once. Material for sequencing was PBMCs. The receptors come from a girl aged 2 to 9 in good health and CMV-seropositive.

This sequence joins TRBV11-3 and TRBJ1-3, with no clear D. Germline CDR1 reads SGHNT; CDR2 reads YENEEA. The CDR3 extends over 13 amino acids. V was cut by 9 bases and J by 3 bases, with 12 bases left in between. CDR3 sequence: CARGRPIGNTIYF. In DNA form, the CDR3 reads TGTGCCAGGGGCAGGCCTATTGGAAACACCATATATTTT.

The rearrangement links TRBV14 to TRBJ2-6; D ambiguous. The germline V gene has CDR1 SGHDN and CDR2 FVKESK. This CDR3 is built from 16 residues. Trimming removed 1 base at V and 0 bases at J, with 7 bases between. CDR3 nucleotide sequence: TGTGCCAGCAGCCAAGGGCCCCACTCTGGGGCCAACGTCCTGACTTTC. Amino acid sequence: CASSQGPHSGANVLTF.

This clone was detected a few times. The V gene is TRBV6-1, the J gene TRBJ2-7; 8 nucleotides match TRBD2. The V gene's germline CDR1 is MNHNS and CDR2 SASEGT. Trimming took 1 base from V and 4 from J; bases not matched to a gene: 9. This CDR3 region has 16 residues. The CDR3 protein is CASSEGSGGGSYEQYF. DNA for the CDR3: TGTGCCAGCAGTGAAGGGAGCGGCGGGGGGTCTTACGAGCAGTACTTC.

The chain links TRBV5-3 to TRBJ2-2, with a weak D call TRBD1 (6 bases). TRBV5-3 is classed as an ORF, of uncertain function. The CDR3 extends over 16 amino acids. The germline V and J ends were trimmed by 4 bases and 1 base, with 14 bases remaining between them. CDR3 amino acids: CARSQQGSENTGELFF. The CDR3 nucleotides read TGTGCCAGAAGCCAACAGGGATCGGAGAACACCGGGGAGCTGTTTTTT.

CDR3 sequence (DNA): TGCGCCAGCGGCGGACAGCTTTCTGGAAACACCATATATTTT. This translates into CASGGQLSGNTIYF. This chain joins TRBV4-1 and TRBJ1-3, with a possible D match to TRBD1 (6 bases). With 8 bases removed from V and 1 base from J, the gap between germline ends came to 12 bases. Germline CDR1 MGHRA, CDR2 YSYEKL. This CDR3 spans 14 amino acids.

In DNA form, the CDR3 reads TGTGCCAGCAGCATCGGTGATTCTGGGGCCAACGTCCTGACTTTC. Translating gives CASSIGDSGANVLTF. This rearrangement joins TRBV7-3 to TRBJ2-6, with D uncertain. This CDR3 comprises 15 residues. Germline V gene sequence: CDR1 SGHTA, CDR2 FQGTGA. The germline V and J ends were trimmed by 5 bases and 1 base, with 9 bases remaining between them. The whole variable domain, remainder taken from reference TRBV7-3 and TRBJ2-6, is GAGVSQTPSNKVTEKGKYVELRCDPISGHTALYWYRQSLGQGPEFLIYFQGTGAADDSGLPNDRFFAVRPEGSVSTLKIQRTERGDSAVYLCASSIGDSGANVLTFGAGSRLTVL.

The chain employs TRBV28 and TRBJ2-1; 8 bases map to TRBD1. Germline values: CDR1 MDHEN, CDR2 SYDVKM. This CDR3 comprises 14 residues. J lost 7 bases, V lost 7 bases, and 9 bases had no gene match. CDR3 coding DNA: TGTGCCAGCACTCACAGGGGGAATAGGAATGAGCAGTTCTTC. Translating gives CASTHRGNRNEQFF.

The chain recombines TRBV28 with TRBJ2-5, with 13 positions matching TRBD2. Germline lookup yields CDR1 MDHEN and CDR2 SYDVKM. With V trimmed by 4 bases and J by 5 bases, 7 bases remained unmatched. The CDR3 covers 16 residues. CDR3 sequence (DNA): TGTGCCAGCAGTTACGGACTAGCGGGAGATTTCGAGACCCAGTACTTC. This gives the protein CASSYGLAGDFETQYF.

CDR3 loop: CSVQGSQVNTGELFF. CDR3 bases: TGCAGCGTTCAGGGGTCGCAGGTGAACACCGGGGAGCTGTTTTTT. The rearrangement links TRBV29-1 to TRBJ2-2; D is perhaps TRBD1 (6 bases). This CDR3 region has 15 residues. Germline V CDR1 and CDR2: SQVTM, ANQGSEA. Between the trimmed V and J ends, which lost 5 bases and 1 base, there was a span of 14 bases.

The rearrangement joins TRBV30 to TRBJ1-1; the D is unclear. Trimming took off 6 bases at V and 8 bases at J, with 13 bases between the two ends. From germline, CDR1 is GTSNPN and CDR2 SVGIG (reference sequence). The CDR3 extends over 11 amino acids. CDR3 region: CACERSLEAFF. In DNA form, the CDR3 reads TGTGCCTGTGAGAGGAGCTTGGAAGCTTTCTTT.

The chain uses TRBV5-1 and TRBJ2-7; TRBD1 aligns across 9 bases. CDR3 length equals 14 residues. Looked up from germline, CDR1 is SGHRS and CDR2 is YFSETQ. Trimming at V came to 0 bases and at J to 3 bases, leaving 1 base not matched to a gene. The CDR3 sequence: CASSLAGQGYEQYF. The DNA of the CDR3 is TGCGCCAGCAGCTTGGCGGGACAGGGCTACGAGCAGTACTTC. Variable domain in full (rest from reference TRBV5-1 and TRBJ2-7): KAGVTQTPRYLIKTRGQQVTLSCSPISGHRSVSWYQQTPGQGLQFLFEYFSETQRNKGNFPGRFSGRQFSNSRSEMNVSTLELGDSALYLCASSLAGQGYEQYFGPGTRLTVT.

This sequence joins TRBV15 and TRBJ1-2, with D unresolved. V lost 0 bases and J 4 bases, leaving 15 bases between the germline ends. From germline, CDR1 is LNHNV and CDR2 YYDKDF (reference sequence). The CDR3 is made up of 16 amino acids. In DNA, the CDR3 is TGTGCCACCAGCAGAGATAGAGGAGCGAGCAGCTATGGCTACACCTTC. Translating gives CATSRDRGASSYGYTF.

The genes are TRBV7-9 and TRBJ2-2; weak D call: TRBD2 (6 bases). The germline gives CDR1 SEHNR, CDR2 FQNEAQ (reference sequence). CDR3 length equals 12 residues. Between the trimmed V and J ends, which lost 5 bases and 5 bases, there was a span of 6 bases. The CDR3 here is CASSGGTGELFF. CDR3 DNA sequence: TGTGCCAGCAGCGGGGGGACCGGGGAGCTGTTTTTT.

This chain links TRBV19 with TRBJ1-4; 8 bases fit TRBD1. The CDR3 covers 15 residues. Per germline, CDR1 LNHDA and CDR2 SQIVND (reference sequence). With V trimmed by 3 bases and J by 8 bases, 8 bases remained unmatched. CDR3 sequence (DNA): TGTGCCAGTAGTATTTCCTGGACAGGGAGGGAAAAACTGTTTTTT. Amino acid sequence: CASSISWTGREKLFF.

The chain carries TRBV6-1 and TRBJ1-1, with D perhaps TRBD1 (5 bases). The length of the CDR3 is 14 residues. The V end was cut by 0 bases, the J end by 8 bases, with 13 bases between. Germline assignment: CDR1 MNHNS and CDR2 SASEGT. CDR3 bases: TGTGCCAGCAGTGAAGCGGGCAGGGTCAAAGAAGCTTTCTTT. The encoded protein is CASSEAGRVKEAFF.

Points on this clone: Other nucleotide sequences in the sample specify the same CDR3. V gene TRBV5-4 combines with J gene TRBJ2-2; 7 bases map to TRBD2. This CDR3 comprises 16 residues. The trim removed 4 bases at V and 4 bases at J, leaving 10 bases unmatched. Germline values: CDR1 SGHNT, CDR2 YYREEE (reference sequence). This CDR3 is CASSPPGGSVTGELFF. CDR3 sequence (DNA): TGTGCCAGCAGCCCACCCGGGGGGAGCGTCACCGGGGAGCTGTTTTTT.

The chain carries TRBV19 and TRBJ2-7; 9 nucleotides match TRBD2. Germline assignment: CDR1 LNHDA and CDR2 SQIVND (reference sequence). The junction had 4 bases not matched to a gene; V was cut back by 6 bases and J by 4 bases. There are 13 residues in the CDR3. This CDR3 is CASSAGGPYEQYF. CDR3 sequence (DNA): TGTGCCAGTAGCGCGGGAGGGCCTTACGAGCAGTACTTC.

The chain recombines TRBV5-8 with TRBJ1-2; D perhaps matches TRBD1 (6 bases). V shed 0 bases and J shed 3 bases, with 9 bases lying between them. Germline V lookup: CDR1 SGHTS, CDR2 YDEGEE. The CDR3 length is 14 residues. The CDR3 protein is CASSLGQDYYGYTF. The CDR3 DNA reads TGTGCCAGCAGCTTGGGACAGGACTACTATGGCTACACCTTC. Variable domain in full (rest from reference TRBV5-8 and TRBJ1-2): EAGVTQSPTHLIKTRGQQATLRCSPISGHTSVYWYQQALGLGLQFLLWYDEGEERNRGNFPPRFSGRQFPNYSSELNVNALELEDSALYLCASSLGQDYYGYTFGSGTRLTVV.

This clone was seen just once. The V call is TRBV2, the J call TRBJ2-4; TRBD1 is a possible D gene (5 bases). Germline V gene sequence: CDR1 SNHLY, CDR2 FYNNEI. V was cut by 8 bases and J by 3 bases, with 17 bases left in between. The CDR3 is made up of 15 amino acids. CDR3 DNA sequence: TGTGCCAGCGAAACAGGTGGTTTTGTCAAAAACATTCAGTACTTC. Protein product: CASETGGFVKNIQYF.

The chain recombines TRBV4-1 with TRBJ1-1; D is ambiguous. The CDR3 length is 21 residues. V was shortened by 0 bases and J by 0 bases, with 26 bases between the two germline ends. Germline-derived CDR1 and CDR2 are MGHRA and YSYEKL. The CDR3 is CASSQDPVPLTKSSMNTEAFF. In nucleotides, the CDR3 is TGCGCCAGCAGCCAAGACCCTGTCCCCCTCACAAAGTCTTCCATGAACACTGAAGCTTTCTTT.

This chain connects TRBV2 to TRBJ2-5; D remains ambiguous. Germline CDR1 and CDR2: SNHLY and FYNNEI. The CDR3 has 14 amino acids. V lost 5 bases and J 0 bases, leaving 10 bases between the germline ends. The CDR3 DNA follows: TGTGCCAGCAGTCCCTTAGAGTACCAAGAGACCCAGTACTTC. Protein product: CASSPLEYQETQYF.

Comments on this clone: Compared with germline, one end of the junction differs, possibly owing to a read error. J is TRBJ1-2 and V is TRBV6-1; D call uncertain. The germline V gene encodes CDR1 MNHNS and CDR2 SASEGT. CDR3 length: 12 residues. The CDR3, as DNA: TGTGCCAGCGGACTCCTCTTTTATGACTACACCTTC. Its translation: CASGLLFYDYTF.

This clone was observed a single time. The chain has TRBV10-3 and TRBJ1-5, with D possibly TRBD1 on 5 matching bases. This CDR3 has 14 amino acids. Germline-derived CDR1 and CDR2 are ENHRY and SYGVKD. V shed 11 bases and J shed 1 base, with 15 bases lying between them. The CDR3 spells CAPRGGESNQPQHF. CDR3 sequence (DNA): TGTGCCCCACGGGGGGGGGAAAGCAATCAGCCCCAGCATTTT.

This chain links TRBV10-3 with TRBJ2-1, with TRBD1 identical over 7 bases. Per germline, CDR1 ENHRY and CDR2 SYGVKD. V trimming: 10 bases; J trimming: 0 bases; junction bases outside the gene matches: 9. The CDR3 extends over 15 amino acids. CDR3 coding DNA: TGTGCCACTACCTCAACAGGGGCCTCCTACAATGAGCAGTTCTTC. Translated: CATTSTGASYNEQFF.

This sequence joins TRBV7-2 and TRBJ1-2, with no clear D. V gave up 1 base and J gave up 2 bases, with 5 bases separating them. CDR3 length: 13 amino acids. Germline loops: CDR1 SGHTA, CDR2 FQGNSA. The CDR3 nucleotides read TGTGCCAGCAGCTTAGGGCAGAACTATGGCTACACCTTC. It encodes CASSLGQNYGYTF.

This clone was counted a single time. The chain links TRBV5-7 to TRBJ1-2, with no clear D. TRBV5-7 is given ORF status, its function remaining uncertain. The CDR3 is made up of 11 amino acids. Trimming took 3 bases from V and 4 from J, leaving 4 bases between them. Here the CDR3 DNA reads TGTGCCAGCAGCTCGTCCTATGGCTACACCTTC. It is translated as CASSSSYGYTF.

The genes are TRBV14 and TRBJ2-7; maybe TRBD2 (5 bases). The germline gives CDR1 SGHDN, CDR2 FVKESK. There are 12 residues in the CDR3. Trimming shortened V by 1 base and J by 7 bases, and 8 bases separated the two germline ends. In DNA form, the CDR3 reads TGTGCCAGCAGCCAAGGGCGGGCGGAGCAGTACTTC. It yields the protein CASSQGRAEQYF.

CDR3 residues: CAWKYDSYTEAFF. The DNA for the CDR3 is TGTGCCTGGAAGTATGACAGCTACACTGAAGCTTTCTTT. The gene calls are TRBV30 and TRBJ1-1, with a tentative D call TRBD1 (5 bases). Germline V gene lookup returns CDR1 GTSNPN and CDR2 SVGIG (reference sequence). Trimming took off 4 bases at V and 3 bases at J, with 12 bases between the two ends. This CDR3 has 13 amino acids. Together with reference TRBV30 and TRBJ1-1, the CDR3 gives the full variable domain: SQTIHQWPATLVQPVGSPLSLECTVEGTSNPNLYWYRQAAGRGLQLLFYSVGIGQISSEVPQNLSASRPQDRQFILSSKKLLLSDSGFYLCAWKYDSYTEAFFGQGTRLTVV.

The chain is built from TRBV11-3 and TRBJ1-1; D perhaps matches TRBD1 (6 bases). From germline, CDR1 is SGHNT and CDR2 YENEEA. V lost 2 bases and J lost 4, with 17 bases in between. The CDR3 runs 16 residues. CDR3 protein: CASSLSFTGSGTEAFF. CDR3 DNA: TGTGCCAGCAGCTTATCTTTCACAGGGTCGGGCACTGAAGCTTTCTTT.